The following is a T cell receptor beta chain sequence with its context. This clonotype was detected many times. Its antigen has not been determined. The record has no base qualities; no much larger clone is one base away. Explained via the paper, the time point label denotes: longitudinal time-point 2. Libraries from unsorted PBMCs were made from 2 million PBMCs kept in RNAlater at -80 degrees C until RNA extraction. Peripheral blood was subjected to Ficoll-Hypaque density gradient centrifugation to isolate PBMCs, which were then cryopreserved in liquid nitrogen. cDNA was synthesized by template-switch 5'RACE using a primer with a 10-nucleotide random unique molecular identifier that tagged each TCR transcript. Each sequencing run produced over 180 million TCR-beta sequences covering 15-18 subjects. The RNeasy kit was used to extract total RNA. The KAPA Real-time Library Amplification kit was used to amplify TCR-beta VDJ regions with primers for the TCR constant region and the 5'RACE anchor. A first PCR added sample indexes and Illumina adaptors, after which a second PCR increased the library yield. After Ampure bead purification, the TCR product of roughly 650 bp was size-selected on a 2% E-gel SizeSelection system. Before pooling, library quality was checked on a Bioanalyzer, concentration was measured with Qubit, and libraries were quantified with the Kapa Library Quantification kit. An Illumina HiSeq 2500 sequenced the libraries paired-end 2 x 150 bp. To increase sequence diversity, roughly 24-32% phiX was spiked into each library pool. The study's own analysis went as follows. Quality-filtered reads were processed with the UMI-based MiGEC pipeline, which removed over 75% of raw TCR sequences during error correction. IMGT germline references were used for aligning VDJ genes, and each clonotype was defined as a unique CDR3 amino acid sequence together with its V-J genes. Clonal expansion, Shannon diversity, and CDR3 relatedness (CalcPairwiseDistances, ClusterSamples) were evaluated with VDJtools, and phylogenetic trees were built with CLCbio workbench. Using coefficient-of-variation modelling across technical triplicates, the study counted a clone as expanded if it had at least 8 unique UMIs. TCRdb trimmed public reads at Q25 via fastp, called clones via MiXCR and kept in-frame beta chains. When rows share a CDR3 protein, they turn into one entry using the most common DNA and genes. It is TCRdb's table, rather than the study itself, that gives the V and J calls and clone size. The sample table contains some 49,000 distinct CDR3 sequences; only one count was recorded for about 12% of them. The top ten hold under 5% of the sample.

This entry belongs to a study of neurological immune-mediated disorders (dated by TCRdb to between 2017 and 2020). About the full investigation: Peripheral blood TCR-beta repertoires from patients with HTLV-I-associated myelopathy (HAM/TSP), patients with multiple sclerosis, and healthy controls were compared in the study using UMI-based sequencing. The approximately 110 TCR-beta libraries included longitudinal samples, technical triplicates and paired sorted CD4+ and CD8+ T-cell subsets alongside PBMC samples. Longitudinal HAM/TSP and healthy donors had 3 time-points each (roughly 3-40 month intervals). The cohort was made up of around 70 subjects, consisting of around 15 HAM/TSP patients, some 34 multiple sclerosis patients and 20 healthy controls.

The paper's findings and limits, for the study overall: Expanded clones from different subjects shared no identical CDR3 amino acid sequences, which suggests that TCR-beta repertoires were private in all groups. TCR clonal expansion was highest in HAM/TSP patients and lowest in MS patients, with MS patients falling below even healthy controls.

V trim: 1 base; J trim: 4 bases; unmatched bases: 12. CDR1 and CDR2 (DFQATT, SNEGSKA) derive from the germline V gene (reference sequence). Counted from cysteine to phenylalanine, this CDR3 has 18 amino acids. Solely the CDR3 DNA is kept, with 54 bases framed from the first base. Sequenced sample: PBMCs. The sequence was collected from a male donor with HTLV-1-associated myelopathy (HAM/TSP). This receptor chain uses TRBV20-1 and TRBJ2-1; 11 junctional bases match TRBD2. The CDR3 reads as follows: CSARVSFPSGGRYNEQFF. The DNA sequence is TGCAGTGCTAGAGTCTCCTTTCCTAGCGGGGGGCGATACAATGAGCAGTTCTTC.